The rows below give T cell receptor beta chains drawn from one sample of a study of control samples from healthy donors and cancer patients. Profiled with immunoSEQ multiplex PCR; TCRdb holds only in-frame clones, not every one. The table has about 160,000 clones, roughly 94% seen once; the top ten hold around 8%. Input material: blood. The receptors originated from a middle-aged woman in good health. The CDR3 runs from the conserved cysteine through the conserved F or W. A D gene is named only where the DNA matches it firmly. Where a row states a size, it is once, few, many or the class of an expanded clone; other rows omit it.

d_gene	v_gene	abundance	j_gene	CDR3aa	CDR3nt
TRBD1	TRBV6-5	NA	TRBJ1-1	CASGRGPSEAFF	TGTGCCAGCGGCAGGGGGCCGAGTGAAGCTTTCTTT
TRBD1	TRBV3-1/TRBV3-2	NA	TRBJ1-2	CASSRGQGNYGYTF	TGTGCCAGCAGCCGGGGACAGGGAAACTATGGCTACACCTTC
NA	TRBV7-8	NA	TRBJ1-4	CAGGVTNEKLFF	TGTGCCGGAGGGGTAACTAATGAAAAACTGTTTTTT
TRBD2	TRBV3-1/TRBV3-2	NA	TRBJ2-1	CASSQYLRTSGTTEQFF	TGTGCCAGCAGCCAGTACCTCCGGACTAGCGGGACCACCGAGCAGTTCTTC
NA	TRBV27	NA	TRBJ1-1	CASSISGYTEAFF	TGTGCCAGCAGCATTTCAGGGTACACTGAAGCTTTCTTT
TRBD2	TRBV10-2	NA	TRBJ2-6	CASTSGRSGANVLTF	TGCGCCAGCACTAGCGGGAGGTCTGGGGCCAACGTCCTGACTTTC
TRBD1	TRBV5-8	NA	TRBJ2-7	CASSLSQGAFVYEQYF	TGTGCCAGCAGCTTGTCCCAGGGGGCATTTGTCTACGAGCAGTACTTC
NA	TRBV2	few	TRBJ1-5	CASSGIVGNQPQHF	TGTGCCAGCAGTGGGATAGTGGGCAATCAGCCCCAGCATTTT
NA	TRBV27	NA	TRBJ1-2	CASSVSGYYGYTF	TGTGCCAGCAGTGTATCAGGATACTATGGCTACACCTTC
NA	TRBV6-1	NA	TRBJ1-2	CASSESLGGTYGYTF	TGTGCCAGCAGTGAGAGTCTTGGGGGCACCTATGGCTACACCTTC
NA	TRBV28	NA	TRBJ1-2	CASSLKAPGTHYGYTF	TGTGCCAGCAGTTTAAAGGCTCCTGGGACTCACTATGGCTACACCTTC
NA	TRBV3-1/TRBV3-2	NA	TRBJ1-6	CASSQDRGAPLHF	TGTGCCAGCAGCCAAGATCGGGGGGCACCCCTCCACTTT
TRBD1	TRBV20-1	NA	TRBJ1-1	CSASRSGGLNTEAFF	TGCAGTGCTAGTAGGTCAGGGGGTTTAAACACTGAAGCTTTCTTT
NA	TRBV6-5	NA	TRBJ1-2	CASSYSPAGPNYGYTF	TGTGCCAGCAGTTACTCCCCCGCGGGACCCAACTATGGCTACACCTTC
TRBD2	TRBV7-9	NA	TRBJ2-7	CASSTGTSYEQYF	TGTGCCAGCAGCACGGGGACTAGTTACGAGCAGTACTTC